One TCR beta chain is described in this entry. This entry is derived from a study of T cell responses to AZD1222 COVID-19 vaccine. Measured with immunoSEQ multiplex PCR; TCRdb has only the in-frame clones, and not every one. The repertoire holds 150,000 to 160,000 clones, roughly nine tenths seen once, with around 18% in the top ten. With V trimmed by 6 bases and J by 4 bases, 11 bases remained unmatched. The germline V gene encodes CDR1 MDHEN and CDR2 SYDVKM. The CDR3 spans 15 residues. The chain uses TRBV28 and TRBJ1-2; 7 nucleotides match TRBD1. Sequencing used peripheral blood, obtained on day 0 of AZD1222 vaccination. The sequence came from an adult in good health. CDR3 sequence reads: CASSRRGRGPYGYTF. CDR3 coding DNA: TGTGCCAGCAGCCGTCGCGGGAGGGGGCCCTATGGCTACACCTTC.